The source of this T cell receptor beta chain is a study of molecular identifiers for immune sequencing clone quantification listed by TCRdb under 2018. At the level of the whole study: For a replicate experiment, RNA from around 20,000 or 100,000 naive CD8 T cells was divided into five aliquots, of which four were sequenced. This methods study used CD8 T cells to benchmark TCR RNA copy counting and molecular-identifier clustering-based TCR repertoire sequencing (MIDCIRS).

Many counts were recorded for this clonotype. Its antigen remains unidentified. Within one base of it there is no much larger clone, and no base qualities were kept. The investigation overall reported the following: The sizes of highly expanded clones could end up underestimated when identical TCR molecules share a barcode. Without barcode sub-clustering, chimeric consensus sequences inflated TCR diversity; chimeras reached as high as 47%. Naive libraries contained spiked-in Jurkat TCR RNA (more than 9 copies' worth), which is not part of the donor repertoire. In CMV-specific effector cells, clones with more than 20 RNA copies accounted for over 97% of molecules, whereas in naive cells such clones accounted for under 1%. Modeling gave about 3 recovered TCR RNA copies per cell versus roughly 10 by digital PCR, implying about 30% capture efficiency. Spiked-in Jurkat TCR RNA equal to a single cell's worth was reported to be detectable even within 1,100,000 naive CD8 T cells.

Libraries of naive CD8 T cells were built from around 20,000 to 990,000 sorted cells, with 10%, 30% or 50% of the purified RNA used. Naive CD8 T cells, defined as CD8+CD4-CCR7+CD45RA+, were FACS-sorted into RLT Plus buffer on a BD FACSAria II. To test detection sensitivity, Jurkat RNA equivalent to roughly nine TCR copies was spiked into samples of about 19,000-1,100,000 naive CD8 T cells. Enrichment of CD8 T cells was done with RosetteSep CD8+ T Cell Enrichment Cocktail plus Ficoll-Paque, and ACK red cell lysis came afterward. V ends up 1 base short and J 4 bases short, with an unmatched junction base count of 4. CDR1 and CDR2, looked up from the germline V gene (reference sequence), are GTSNPN and SVGIG. The CDR3 holds 13 amino acids from the cysteine to the phenylalanine. Kept here is only the CDR3 DNA, which spans 39 bases and is read in frame from base 1. Library prep was done by PCR. Sequenced on an Illumina HiSeq 4000. Preparation of bulk TCR libraries followed a previously described approach, with the TCR primers listed in Table S5. The Qiagen AllPrep DNA/RNA kit was used to purify total RNA. Before analysis, reads from multiple sequencing runs of the same library were pooled. Per the source publication's procedure: Reads were retained only if the reads had an exact TCR constant sequence, and the retained reads were trimmed to 150 nt and grouped according to their 12-nt molecular barcodes. Reads in each barcode group were sub-clustered using a 15% Levenshtein threshold, and a quality-weighted consensus sequence was built for each RNA molecule. Non-functional sequences were excluded, and lower-count sequences lying one edit away from another sequence were also excluded. Based on a fit of two negative binomial distributions, barcode sub-clusters having less than 20% of the maximum read count were discarded. TCRdb itself trimmed the public reads at Q25 with fastp, ran MiXCR and retained productive beta chains. For every CDR3 protein sequence, its rows merge into one entry that carries the most common genes and DNA. These V and J calls are TCRdb output, not the study's own analysis. For this sample there are more than 50,000 distinct CDR3 sequences; around a fifth appear just once. The top ten clonotypes cover approximately 1.5% of the sample.

The TCR originated in a human donor in good health. Some libraries in this study had Jurkat cell RNA spiked in. Input material: naive CD8+ T cells from blood, with Jurkat cell RNA spiked in. The sample's cell subset or site, from its label and the paper: FACS-sorted CD8+CD4-CCR7+CD45RA+ naive T cells. The V and J segments used are TRBV30 and TRBJ2-7; 7 middle bases align to TRBD2. The CDR3 has the sequence CAWSAGGWYEQYF. The nucleotides are TGTGCCTGGAGTGCGGGAGGCTGGTACGAGCAGTACTTC.